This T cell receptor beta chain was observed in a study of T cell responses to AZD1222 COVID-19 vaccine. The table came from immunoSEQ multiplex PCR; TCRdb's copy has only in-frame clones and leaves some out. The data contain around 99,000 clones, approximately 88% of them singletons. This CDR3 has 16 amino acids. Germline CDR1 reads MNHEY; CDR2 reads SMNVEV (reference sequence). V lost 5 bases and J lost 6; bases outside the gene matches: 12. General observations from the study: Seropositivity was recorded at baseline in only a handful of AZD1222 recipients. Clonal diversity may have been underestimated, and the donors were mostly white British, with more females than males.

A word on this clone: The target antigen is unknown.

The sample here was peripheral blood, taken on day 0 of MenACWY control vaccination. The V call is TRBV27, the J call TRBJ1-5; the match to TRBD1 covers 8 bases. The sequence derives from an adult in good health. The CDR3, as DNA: TGTGCCAGCAGTCGCCTAGGACAGGGTCGGGGTCAGCCCCAGCATTTT. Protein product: CASSRLGQGRGQPQHF.